What follows are 28 T cell receptor beta chains derived from one specimen sequenced in a study of T cell changes during pregnancy in multiple sclerosis. Repertoires were generated with immunoSEQ multiplex PCR, while TCRdb's copy carries only in-frame clones and drops some. The table shows about 52,000 clones, with around nine tenths occurring only once. The specimen comprised CD4+ T cells from peripheral blood mononuclear cells, sampled before pregnancy. Every receptor here comes from a female donor with multiple sclerosis, enrolled in a pregnancy study.

The rearrangement uses TRBV7-6 and TRBJ2-1; D not resolved. The ends were cut back, 0 bases at V and 8 bases at J, with 8 bases in the middle. Germline CDR1 is SGHVS and CDR2 is FNYEAQ. This CDR3 region has 13 residues. The CDR3 DNA reads as TGTGCCAGCAGCTTAGCGGAGAGGTATGAGCAGTTCTTC. It yields the protein CASSLAERYEQFF.

The chain employs TRBV4-3 and TRBJ2-1; D perhaps matches TRBD2 (6 bases). V lost 0 bases and J 0 bases, leaving 12 bases between the germline ends. The CDR3 runs to 17 residues. From germline, CDR1 is LGHNA and CDR2 YSLEER. CDR3 nucleotides: TGCGCCAGCAGCCAAGATGGGACCGGGAGCTCCTACAATGAGCAGTTCTTC. It codes for CASSQDGTGSSYNEQFF.

The chain joins TRBV27 to TRBJ2-2; 7 bases map to TRBD1. V was clipped by 3 bases and J by 5 bases; unmatched bases: 0. This CDR3 contains 13 residues. The germline CDR1 and CDR2 sequences are MNHEY and SMNVEV (reference sequence). The DNA of the CDR3 is TGTGCCAGCAGTTTCAGGGGGACCGGGGAGCTGTTTTTT. This gives the protein CASSFRGTGELFF.

CDR3 sequence reads: CASSLQGANTGELFF. DNA for the CDR3: TGTGCCAGCAGCTTACAGGGGGCGAACACCGGGGAGCTGTTTTTT. The J gene is TRBJ2-2, the V gene TRBV7-6; 7 bases are a match to TRBD1. Germline-derived CDR1 and CDR2 are SGHVS and FNYEAQ. The CDR3 length is 15 residues. The junction had 0 bases not matched to a gene; V was cut back by 2 bases and J by 0 bases.

The genes are TRBV6-5 and TRBJ2-7; D perhaps matches TRBD2 (5 bases). V was cut by 0 bases and J by 7 bases, with 10 bases left in between. This CDR3 spans 13 amino acids. The germline gives CDR1 MNHEY, CDR2 SVGAGI. CDR3: CASSYSSTGEQYF. The CDR3 DNA is TGTGCCAGCAGTTACTCTTCGACGGGGGAGCAGTACTTC.

The V gene is TRBV27, the J gene TRBJ1-5; D gene unclear. Trimming left V 6 bases short and J 7 bases short, with 16 bases between. CDR1 and CDR2 from the germline V gene are MNHEY and SMNVEV (reference sequence). This CDR3 spans 14 amino acids. Here the CDR3 reads CASSPRPGAQPQHF. The CDR3 nucleotides read TGTGCCAGCAGCCCCCGACCTGGAGCCCAGCCCCAGCATTTT.

CDR3 protein: CASSLGDSSLYEQYF. DNA of the CDR3: TGCGCCAGCAGCTTGGGTGACTCTAGCCTATACGAGCAGTACTTC. The V gene is TRBV5-1, the J gene TRBJ2-7; a possible D gene is TRBD2 (5 bases). V lost 0 bases and J lost 4, with 14 bases in between. Germline V gives CDR1 SGHRS, CDR2 YFSETQ. There are 15 residues in the CDR3.

This clone was found a few times. J is TRBJ1-2 and V is TRBV19, with D possibly being TRBD1 (5 bases). V shed 7 bases and J shed 4 bases, with 19 bases lying between them. The length of the CDR3 is 15 residues. The V gene's germline CDR1 is LNHDA and CDR2 SQIVND (reference sequence). CDR3 coding DNA: TGTGCCAGTACCTCCCTGGGAGGGGTGGCCTATGGCTACACCTTC. Residues: CASTSLGGVAYGYTF.

The chain employs TRBV4-1 and TRBJ2-7; D gene ambiguous. Trimming pared 0 bases from V and 3 bases from J, leaving 9 bases between. CDR1 is MGHRA and CDR2 is YSYEKL in the germline V gene. The CDR3 spans 14 residues. The CDR3 sequence is CASSQESGSYEQYF. CDR3 DNA sequence: TGCGCCAGCAGCCAAGAATCAGGAAGCTACGAGCAGTACTTC.

The rearrangement joins TRBV7-9 to TRBJ2-7; 8 positions match TRBD2. Germline V lookup: CDR1 SEHNR, CDR2 FQNEAQ (reference sequence). V shed 4 bases and J 7 bases; nucleotides not matched to a gene: 9. The CDR3 extends over 14 amino acids. For the CDR3, the DNA is TGTGCCAGCAGCTCCCGGGGGGGGGCGTGGGAGCAGTACTTC. Translating gives CASSSRGGAWEQYF.

The rearrangement joins TRBV10-1 to TRBJ2-7; D is perhaps TRBD2 (5 bases). This CDR3 is 15 amino acids long. V was clipped by 0 bases and J by 2 bases, with 11 bases between them. Germline V gives CDR1 WNHNN, CDR2 SYGVQD (reference sequence). The CDR3 sequence: CASSESGSAAYEQYF. In DNA, the CDR3 is TGCGCCAGCAGTGAGTCGGGTAGCGCGGCCTACGAGCAGTACTTC.

The rearrangement links TRBV5-4 to TRBJ2-5, with 7 bases that match TRBD2. CDR3 size: 13 residues. J gave up 1 base and V 5 bases, and 2 bases lay outside the gene matches. Germline V gives CDR1 SGHNT, CDR2 YYREEE (reference sequence). CDR3 nucleotides: TGTGCCAGCAGGCGGGGGTTCCAAGAGACCCAGTACTTC. It translates to CASRRGFQETQYF.

The V call is TRBV6-4, the J call TRBJ2-1; D is unresolved. Germline CDR1 and CDR2: MRHNA and SNTAGT. Trimming shortened V by 4 bases and J by 2 bases, and 12 bases separated the two germline ends. The CDR3 runs 15 residues. The CDR3 DNA reads as TGTGCCAGCAGTGCCGAACTGCAAACCTACAATGAGCAGTTCTTC. This translates into CASSAELQTYNEQFF.

V and J are TRBV27 and TRBJ2-7; TRBD1 matches 7 bases. V shed 5 bases, J shed 0 bases, and the junction held 13 bases outside the gene matches. Germline CDR1 and CDR2: MNHEY and SMNVEV (reference sequence). The CDR3 extends over 17 amino acids. The CDR3 DNA sequence: TGTGCCAGCAGTCCCATACAGGGACAGTCATTCTCCTACGAGCAGTACTTC. Protein sequence: CASSPIQGQSFSYEQYF.

V is TRBV19 and J is TRBJ1-2; the D is unclear. V shed 6 bases and J shed 7 bases, with 15 bases lying between them. The CDR3 totals 13 residues. The germline CDR1 and CDR2 sequences are LNHDA and SQIVND (reference sequence). CDR3: CASRREVPGGYTF. DNA of the CDR3: TGTGCCAGTAGGCGTGAGGTCCCGGGTGGCTACACCTTC.

The chain combines TRBV14 with TRBJ2-7; possibly TRBD2 for D (7 bases). The CDR3 has 15 residues. Germline V lookup: CDR1 SGHDN, CDR2 FVKESK. V dropped 0 bases and J dropped 5 bases, with 14 bases sitting between them. The CDR3 DNA reads TGTGCCAGCAGCCAAGATAGGGGGGGCTCGAACGAGCAGTACTTC. Encoded protein: CASSQDRGGSNEQYF.

The V call is TRBV4-3, the J call TRBJ2-2; 7 bases line up with TRBD2. J was trimmed by 6 bases and V by 1 base; bases with no gene match: 2. CDR1 LGHNA and CDR2 YSLEER come from the germline V gene. The CDR3 is 14 residues long. CDR3 sequence (DNA): TGCGCCAGCAGCCAAGTACGGGGGGCCGGGGAGCTGTTTTTT. Translated, it gives CASSQVRGAGELFF.

The chain employs TRBV7-6 and TRBJ1-1, with D hard to call. CDR3 length: 13 residues. In germline, CDR1 is SGHVS, CDR2 FNYEAQ. V was shortened by 3 bases and J by 1 base, with 6 bases between the two germline ends. The CDR3 loop is CASSFDSNTEAFF. The CDR3 coding sequence is TGTGCCAGCAGCTTCGACTCGAACACTGAAGCTTTCTTT.

The J gene is TRBJ2-7, the V gene TRBV5-1; TRBD1 matches 8 bases. The V and J ends lost 0 bases and 2 bases, in that order; junction bases with no gene match: 4. The germline V gene encodes CDR1 SGHRS and CDR2 YFSETQ. The CDR3 covers 15 residues. CDR3 sequence reads: CASSLGQGAAYEQYF. CDR3 nucleotides: TGCGCCAGCAGCTTGGGGCAGGGGGCGGCCTACGAGCAGTACTTC. The complete variable domain, with remaining parts taken from reference TRBV5-1 and TRBJ2-7, reads KAGVTQTPRYLIKTRGQQVTLSCSPISGHRSVSWYQQTPGQGLQFLFEYFSETQRNKGNFPGRFSGRQFSNSRSEMNVSTLELGDSALYLCASSLGQGAAYEQYFGPGTRLTVT.

CDR3 loop: CASTVLAGGGAEQFF. The CDR3 nucleotides are TGTGCCAGCACCGTACTAGCGGGAGGAGGTGCTGAGCAGTTCTTC. The gene calls are TRBV7-9 and TRBJ2-1; 12 nucleotides line up with TRBD2. The CDR3 is 15 amino acids. After removal of 7 bases from V and 9 bases from J, the junction contained 10 bases not matched to a gene. Germline V CDR1 and CDR2: SEHNR, FQNEAQ (reference sequence). Together with reference TRBV7-9 and TRBJ2-1, the CDR3 gives the full variable domain: DTGVSQNPRHKITKRGQNVTFRCDPISEHNRLYWYRQTLGQGPEFLTYFQNEAQLEKSRLLSDRFSAERPKGSFSTLEIQRTEQGDSAMYLCASTVLAGGGAEQFFGPGTRLTVL.

There are a few counts of this clone. The chain is built from TRBV6-6 and TRBJ2-2, with 9 bases that match TRBD1. The CDR3 contains 15 residues. Trimming at V came to 4 bases and at J to 1 base, leaving 1 base not matched to a gene. The germline V gene has CDR1 MNHNY and CDR2 SVGAGI (reference sequence). For the CDR3, the DNA is TGTGCCAGCAGTTTGGACAGGGGGAACACCGGGGAGCTGTTTTTT. This codes for CASSLDRGNTGELFF.

The chain is built from TRBV5-1 and TRBJ2-7; possible D gene TRBD1, 6 bases. Germline V CDR1 and CDR2: SGHRS, YFSETQ. This CDR3 has 13 amino acids. V was clipped by 0 bases and J by 3 bases, with 7 bases between them. CDR3 coding DNA: TGCGCCAGCAGCTTGGGGGGACACTACGAGCAGTACTTC. It translates to CASSLGGHYEQYF.

V usage is TRBV27 and J usage is TRBJ2-7; D may be TRBD2 (5 bases). Germline V gives CDR1 MNHEY, CDR2 SMNVEV (reference sequence). The CDR3 covers 13 residues. Trimming stripped 4 bases from V and 5 bases from J, with 12 bases between. The CDR3 DNA sequence: TGTGCCAGCAGTTGGACGGTCGGGAACGAGCAGTACTTC. Protein sequence: CASSWTVGNEQYF.

The V and J genes are TRBV5-1 and TRBJ1-4, with TRBD1 as a possible D gene (6 bases). This CDR3 is 14 amino acids long. With 4 bases removed from V and 5 bases from J, the gap between germline ends came to 12 bases. From germline, CDR1 is SGHRS and CDR2 YFSETQ. The CDR3 region is CASSVGQRNEKLFF. Written as DNA, the CDR3 is TGCGCCAGCAGCGTCGGACAGAGGAATGAAAAACTGTTTTTT.

The gene calls are TRBV15 and TRBJ1-5, with D possibly being TRBD1 (5 bases). V was clipped by 0 bases and J by 1 base, with 13 bases between them. The CDR3 length is 17 residues. Germline V gene lookup returns CDR1 LNHNV and CDR2 YYDKDF (reference sequence). The CDR3 sequence is CATSRDPRERSNQPQHF. The CDR3, as DNA: TGTGCCACCAGCAGAGACCCCAGGGAAAGGAGCAATCAGCCCCAGCATTTT. Supplemented by reference TRBV15 and TRBJ1-5, the full variable domain reads DAMVIQNPRYQVTQFGKPVTLSCSQTLNHNVMYWYQQKSSQAPKLLFHYYDKDFNNEADTPDNFQSRRPNTSFCFLDIRSPGLGDTAMYLCATSRDPRERSNQPQHFGDGTRLSIL.

The rearrangement uses TRBV27 and TRBJ1-4, with a possible D match to TRBD1 (6 bases). The CDR3 has 18 residues. The germline V gene encodes CDR1 MNHEY and CDR2 SMNVEV (reference sequence). V gave up 3 bases and J gave up 4 bases, with 21 bases separating them. Written as DNA, the CDR3 is TGTGCCAGCAGTTTCCTAGGGGGGGGGTTTGGCGGTAATGAAAAACTGTTTTTT. This translates into CASSFLGGGFGGNEKLFF.

J is TRBJ2-7 and V is TRBV27, with D maybe TRBD1 (5 bases). This CDR3 region has 17 residues. Germline V lookup: CDR1 MNHEY, CDR2 SMNVEV (reference sequence). V shed 2 bases and J shed 0 bases, with 17 bases lying between them. CDR3 protein: CASSLKFIGVSSYEQYF. CDR3 nucleotides: TGTGCCAGCAGTTTAAAGTTCATAGGGGTAAGCTCCTACGAGCAGTACTTC.

The rearrangement uses TRBV14 and TRBJ2-1; tentatively, D is TRBD2 (6 bases). Trimming shortened V by 4 bases and J by 3 bases, and 16 bases separated the two germline ends. The CDR3 has 16 residues. Germline V CDR1 and CDR2: SGHDN, FVKESK. CDR3 DNA: TGTGCCAGCAGCCGTTACCGCGGGACTGGCTACAATGAGCAGTTCTTC. Amino acids: CASSRYRGTGYNEQFF.